These 21 T cell receptor beta chains were all obtained from the same sample, sequenced in a study of regulatory T cells in long-lasting Graves disease. Library construction for TCR beta used iRepertoire HTBI primers and Arm-PCR of CDR3 regions. TCRdb ran MiXCR on the multiplex PCR reads and lists one entry per CDR3 protein. The sample lists some 420,000 distinct CDR3 sequences, around a fifth occurring once. Time point here: persistent/refractory GD, antithyroid drugs over 5 years with positive TRAb. Making the TCR library involved RNA that had been extracted from PBMCs. The input for sequencing was peripheral blood mononuclear cells (PBMCs), taken when the disease was refractory, from a patient treated with antithyroid drugs. These receptors all stem from a female donor with Graves disease.

There are many counts of this clonotype. The chain links TRBV7-8 to TRBJ1-2; D might be TRBD1 (5 bases). The CDR3 consists of 13 residues. The germline gives CDR1 SGHVS, CDR2 FQNEAQ. Trimming took 5 bases from V and 9 from J, leaving 16 bases between them. CDR3 nucleotides: TGTGCCAGCAGCCCTAGGGGAGATTGGAGCTACACCTTC. It codes for CASSPRGDWSYTF.

This sequence joins TRBV7-9 and TRBJ1-1, with a weak D call TRBD1 (5 bases). This CDR3 is 17 amino acids long. V was pared by 4 bases and J by 2 bases, with 20 bases between. Germline CDR1 and CDR2: SEHNR and FQNEAQ (reference sequence). The CDR3: CASSYWGDLVYNTEAFF. The CDR3 bases are TGTGCCAGCAGCTATTGGGGGGATCTAGTTTATAACACTGAAGCTTTCTTT.

This clonotype was recorded a few times. This chain uses TRBV7-9 with TRBJ2-5; either TRBD1 or TRBD2 may supply D (5 bases each). The germline V gene encodes CDR1 SEHNR and CDR2 FQNEAQ (reference sequence). V lost 4 bases and J lost 4, with 10 bases in between. This CDR3 is built from 13 residues. CDR3 region: CASSSGRIETQYF. The CDR3 nucleotides read TGTGCCAGCAGCTCGGGACGGATAGAGACCCAGTACTTC.

This clonotype was recorded at least ten times. The rearrangement joins TRBV5-1 to TRBJ1-1; tentative D call: TRBD1 (6 bases). Germline assignment: CDR1 SGHRS and CDR2 YFSETQ. The length of the CDR3 is 13 residues. V was trimmed by 4 bases and J by 3 bases, leaving 10 bases between them. The CDR3 region has the DNA TGCGCCAGCAGCCCGGCAGGGGACACTGAAGCTTTCTTT. As protein: CASSPAGDTEAFF.

This clonotype was seen many times. This chain connects TRBV12-3 or TRBV12-4 to TRBJ2-7, with D unresolved. The CDR3 spans 13 residues. V dropped 3 bases and J dropped 0 bases, with 6 bases sitting between them. For the CDR3, the DNA is TGTGCCAGCAGTTTGCAGCACTCCTACGAGCAGTACTTC. It encodes CASSLQHSYEQYF.

This chain links TRBV3-1 with TRBJ1-5; D gene uncertain. This CDR3 contains 15 residues. Per germline, CDR1 LGHDT and CDR2 YNNKEL (reference sequence). Between the trimmed V and J ends, which lost 1 base and 7 bases, there was a span of 14 bases. Here the CDR3 DNA reads TGTGCCAGCAGCCAAGCGCGGTCAGGAGGCCAGCCCCAGCATTTT. Amino acids: CASSQARSGGQPQHF.

The chain couples TRBV15 to TRBJ2-7; a weak D match, TRBD2 (6 bases). The CDR3 consists of 14 residues. V shed 10 bases and J shed 3 bases, with 19 bases lying between them. Germline CDR1 LNHNV, CDR2 YYDKDF (reference sequence). The CDR3 loop reads CASSSDGGNYEQYF. CDR3 coding DNA: TGTGCCAGCAGTTCGGATGGGGGGAACTACGAGCAGTACTTC.

The genes are TRBV5-8 and TRBJ1-6, with a weak D call TRBD1 (5 bases). Germline loops: CDR1 SGHTS, CDR2 YDEGEE. This CDR3 has 15 residues. Trimming removed 4 bases at V and 0 bases at J, with 8 bases between. CDR3 sequence reads: CASSQGTSYNSPLHF. CDR3 DNA sequence: TGTGCCAGCAGCCAAGGGACCTCCTATAATTCACCCCTCCACTTT.

The chain uses TRBV20-1 and TRBJ2-3, with TRBD1 matching over 8 bases. The V segment lost 6 bases and the J segment 1 base; nucleotides outside the gene matches: 9. This CDR3 has 15 residues. Per germline, CDR1 DFQATT and CDR2 SNEGSKA (reference sequence). CDR3 coding DNA: TGCAGTGCCAATATGGACAGGGACCGCACAGATACGCAGTATTTT. Translated: CSANMDRDRTDTQYF.

The gene calls are TRBV5-1 and TRBJ1-5; D might be TRBD1 (5 bases). The germline V gene has CDR1 SGHRS and CDR2 YFSETQ. This CDR3 region has 15 residues. V shed 4 bases and J shed 1 base, with 12 bases lying between them. As DNA, the CDR3 is TGCGCCAGCAGCCCGGCCCCAGGGAGCAATCAGCCCCAGCATTTT. Translation gives CASSPAPGSNQPQHF.

This clonotype was seen more than once but under ten times. The rearrangement joins TRBV7-8 to TRBJ1-2, with a possible D match to TRBD1 (6 bases). Deletions cut 7 bases from V and 2 bases from J, with 20 bases between. The CDR3 extends over 16 amino acids. Germline values: CDR1 SGHVS, CDR2 FQNEAQ. CDR3: CASKDAGTGRNYGYTF. In DNA form, the CDR3 reads TGTGCCAGCAAAGACGCCGGAACAGGGAGGAACTATGGCTACACCTTC.

This clonotype came up a few times. A much more abundant neighbour one base away suggests this may be a read error. The V and J genes are TRBV28 and TRBJ1-1, with D tentatively TRBD1 (6 bases). Germline CDR1 is MDHEN and CDR2 is SYDVKM. Trimming removed 2 bases at V and 10 bases at J, with 17 bases between. The CDR3 has 14 residues. The chain's CDR3 is CASSLRGPPEGAFF. In nucleotides, the CDR3 is TGTGCCAGCAGTTTACGGGGGCCTCCGGAGGGAGCTTTCTTT.

This clonotype was counted at least ten times. The gene calls are TRBV28 and TRBJ2-7, with 8 nucleotides matching TRBD1. The CDR3 covers 16 residues. Germline V lookup: CDR1 MDHEN, CDR2 SYDVKM. J lost 5 bases, V lost 5 bases, and 14 bases had no gene match. Here the CDR3 DNA reads TGTGCCAGCAGTCTTGGGGGCTGGACAGGGAAACACGAGCAGTACTTC. Protein: CASSLGGWTGKHEQYF.

This clonotype was seen at least ten times. V and J are TRBV6-1 and TRBJ2-7; D is possibly TRBD1 (5 bases). The CDR3 has 14 amino acids. Germline CDR1 is MNHNS and CDR2 is SASEGT. V shed 7 bases and J shed 0 bases, with 13 bases lying between them. CDR3 in DNA: TGTGCCAGCACGAACAGGCGCCACTCCTACGAGCAGTACTTC. This encodes CASTNRRHSYEQYF.

The V gene is TRBV20-1, the J gene TRBJ1-1; D gene uncertain. This CDR3 is built from 13 residues. Trimming took off 1 base at V and 8 bases at J, with 14 bases between the two ends. Germline V lookup: CDR1 DFQATT, CDR2 SNEGSKA (reference sequence). The CDR3 sequence is CSARVSREEEAFF. CDR3 nucleotides: TGCAGTGCTAGAGTTTCTCGGGAGGAGGAAGCTTTCTTT.

This clonotype was seen repeatedly, ten times or more. The chain combines TRBV12-3 or TRBV12-4 with TRBJ2-7, with TRBD2 as a possible D gene (5 bases). The V and J ends lost 5 bases and 3 bases respectively, with 17 bases between them. CDR3 length: 15 residues. CDR3 DNA: TGTGCCAGCAGTCCCTTCTCGGGGAAGGGCTACGAGCAGTACTTC. Protein sequence: CASSPFSGKGYEQYF.

This clonotype was observed a few times. The rearrangement uses TRBV7-3 and TRBJ2-7; 7 nucleotides line up with TRBD2. The length of the CDR3 is 13 residues. The germline gives CDR1 SGHTA, CDR2 FQGTGA. Trimming at V came to 10 bases and at J to 1 base, leaving 7 bases not matched to a gene. The CDR3 loop reads CATSRGESYEQYF. The CDR3 nucleotides are TGTGCCACCTCTCGGGGGGAATCCTACGAGCAGTACTTC. Full variable domain (missing parts from reference TRBV7-3 and TRBJ2-7): GAGVSQTPSNKVTEKGKYVELRCDPISGHTALYWYRQSLGQGPEFLIYFQGTGAADDSGLPNDRFFAVRPEGSVSTLKIQRTERGDSAVYLCATSRGESYEQYFGPGTRLTVT.

The chain carries TRBV6-2 or TRBV6-3 and TRBJ2-5; the match to TRBD1 covers 9 bases. Unmatched junction bases numbered 12, after V lost 2 bases and J lost 5 bases. The length of the CDR3 is 17 residues. CDR1 and CDR2 (germline): MNHEY, SVGEGT. CDR3 bases: TGTGCCAGCAGTTACCCCCGGACAGGGGTAATCTCGGAGACCCAGTACTTC. This translates into CASSYPRTGVISETQYF.

V gene TRBV15 combines with J gene TRBJ2-3; D remains unclear. The V and J ends lost 0 bases and 2 bases respectively, with 6 bases between them. This CDR3 comprises 14 residues. CDR1 LNHNV and CDR2 YYDKDF come from the germline V gene (reference sequence). CDR3 residues: CATSRDAFTDTQYF. CDR3 coding DNA: TGTGCCACCAGCAGAGATGCTTTCACAGATACGCAGTATTTT.

On this clonotype: A read error may explain this, as a much larger clone is one base away. The DNA for the CDR3 is TGCAACGTTGAGATAGGGGGGGCAGCTGAAGCTTTCTTT. It translates to CNVEIGGAAEAFF. V and J are TRBV29-1 and TRBJ1-1; possibly TRBD1 for D (6 bases). CDR3 length equals 13 residues. Germline V lookup: CDR1 SQVTM, CDR2 ANQGSEA. The full variable domain, in which reference TRBV29-1 and TRBJ1-1 provide the parts outside the CDR3, is SAVISQKPSRDICQRGTSLTIQCQVDSQVTMMFWYRQQPGQSLTLIATANQGSEATYESGFVIDKFPISRPNLTFSTLTVSNMSPEDSSIYLCNVEIGGAAEAFFGQGTRLTVV.

Only a few counts were recorded for this clonotype. The gene calls are TRBV7-2 and TRBJ2-7; D remains unclear. Trimming cost V 5 bases and J 7 bases, with 18 bases left between them. The CDR3 is 14 residues long. Germline CDR1 SGHTA, CDR2 FQGNSA. The CDR3: CASSLTYHLREQYF. In DNA, the CDR3 is TGTGCCAGCAGCCTCACGTATCACCTGAGGGAGCAGTACTTC.